A single sample is the source of the 2 T cell receptor beta chains below, sequenced in a study of human T cells and chemical hapten exposure. TCRdb used MiXCR to reprocess the RACE reads, holding one entry per CDR3 protein. The sample yields under 45,000 distinct CDR3 sequences, roughly 5.4% seen once. Indicated time point: healthy volunteer bleed at 6 weeks. Unfractionated whole blood was the source from which total RNA was extracted. The sequenced material came from whole blood. The source of these receptors is a human donor in good health. Some clones in this sample may be carry-over from other donors' samples.

This clonotype was picked up a small number of times. The CDR3 is CSVVKRENEQFF. For the CDR3, the DNA is TGCAGCGTTGTGAAGCGGGAGAATGAGCAGTTCTTC. This sequence joins TRBV29-1 and TRBJ2-1; 8 nucleotides agree with TRBD2. This CDR3 spans 12 amino acids. The V and J ends lost 4 bases and 7 bases, in that order; junction bases with no gene match: 3. CDR1 is SQVTM and CDR2 is ANQGSEA in the germline V gene.

This clonotype was counted between two and nine times. This chain connects TRBV5-1 to TRBJ1-1, with D possibly being TRBD1 (6 bases). The CDR3 loop spans 14 amino acids. In germline, CDR1 is SGHRS, CDR2 YFSETQ. Trimming stripped 0 bases from V and 10 bases from J, with 16 bases between. CDR3 loop: CASSLASGDLGAFF. In nucleotides, the CDR3 is TGCGCCAGCAGCTTGGCTTCAGGGGACTTGGGAGCTTTCTTT.